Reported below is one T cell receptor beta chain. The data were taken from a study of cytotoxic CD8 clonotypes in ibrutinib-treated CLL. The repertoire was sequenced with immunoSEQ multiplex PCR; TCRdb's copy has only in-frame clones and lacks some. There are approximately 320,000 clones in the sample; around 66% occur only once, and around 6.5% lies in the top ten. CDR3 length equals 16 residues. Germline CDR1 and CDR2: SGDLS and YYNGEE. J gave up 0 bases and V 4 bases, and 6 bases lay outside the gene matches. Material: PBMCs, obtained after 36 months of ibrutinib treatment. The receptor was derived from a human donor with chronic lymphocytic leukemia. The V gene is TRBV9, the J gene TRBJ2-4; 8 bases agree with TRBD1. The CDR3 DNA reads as TGTGCCAGCAGCACTGGACAGGGAGTAGCCAAAAACATTCAGTACTTC. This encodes CASSTGQGVAKNIQYF.